A single TCR beta chain is shown here with its context. TCRdb recomputed calls from the 5' RACE reads with MiXCR, one row per CDR3 protein. Counted here are fewer than 250,000 distinct CDR3 sequences, roughly a tenth occurring once; the ten biggest clones make up less than 4%. These data come from a study of T-cell memory formation after mild COVID-19. This CDR3 spans 14 amino acids. Per germline, CDR1 SEHNR and CDR2 FQNEAQ (reference sequence). Trimming took 6 bases from V and 2 from J, leaving 14 bases between them. This clonotype was sampled from a man younger than 30 who had mild COVID-19 (a few samples of this study predate the infection). Cell type and time point are not known. The V and J genes are TRBV7-9 and TRBJ2-7; D unresolved. What was sequenced was PBMCs or a T cell subset sorted from them (not recorded which). The CDR3 sequence is CASRPNPGAYEQYV. CDR3 nucleotide sequence: TGTGCCAGCAGACCCAACCCAGGAGCCTACGAGCAGTACGTC.